Detailed here is one T cell receptor (beta chain). It lacks a known antigen. One base away there is no much larger clone; base qualities are not given. The cysteine opens and the phenylalanine closes a CDR3 of 15 amino acids. The DNA shown is the 45-base CDR3, in frame from base 1. Reading the germline V gene gives CDR1 SGHRS and CDR2 YFSETQ. Trimming at the junction amounts to 0 bases on V and 2 bases on J, and the germline ends lie 9 bases apart. These data come from a study of blood T cell repertoires in COVID-19 (TCRdb year 2020). Study-level background: Samples from collaborators originated in the United States, Italy and Spain and spanned both the acute and convalescent phases of COVID-19. The material from the prospective study consisted of cDNA or gDNA derived from T cells, B-cell-depleted T cells, or PBMCs. Deeply sampled blood TCRbeta repertoires from subjects exposed to, actively infected with, or recovered from COVID-19 were included in the dataset. The repertoires were made available in a free public database intended to serve as a resource for research on the immune response to SARS-CoV-2. The samples were drawn from the first 160 participants of the ongoing ImmuneRACE study and from some 1,300 subjects provided by 6 global collaborators. Sample metadata almost always included a de-identified subject ID, COVID-19 status, age in years and sex. Where available, HLA class I and class II types were taken from metadata supplied by the sample provider and were not determined by assay-based typing.

Another Seattle source contributed samples from volunteer blood donors who had recovered from COVID-19. Each collaborating institution followed its own protocols to collect whole blood in K2EDTA tubes. For TCRbeta analysis, collaborators shipped samples as frozen whole blood, isolated PBMCs, or DNA extracted from either of those sample types. Study-wide findings and limitations: The amount of clinical and demographic metadata varied by source and participant and was provided uncurated.

The immunoSEQ Assay, a bias-controlled multiplex PCR, was used to amplify TCRbeta CDR3 regions from genomic DNA. Per the source publication's procedure: Within the assay, amplification of reference gene primers was used to estimate how many nucleated cells each sample contained. Sequence reads were collapsed and filtered to measure the absolute abundance of every unique TCRbeta CDR3 rearrangement. For each sample, productive Simpson clonality was calculated as the square root of Simpson's diversity index across productive rearrangements. In TCRdb, the immuneACCESS table is reduced to in-frame sequences with V and J assigned. These tables do not hold every clone; where another copy was compared, an unresolved V gene accounts for under half, and the others remain unexplained. V, J and clone size reflect that table, while D and trimming were determined from the DNA. Recorded for this sample are some 300,000 clones; approximately 88% of them occurred a single time. Of the sample, approximately 7% is held by the ten largest clones.

This clonotype was obtained from a woman in her twenties or thirties who had recovered from COVID-19. This sequence uses TRBV5-1 and TRBJ1-3; TRBD1 is a weak D gene call, 6 bases matching. The sample was peripheral blood. The CDR3 amino acid sequence is: CASSLEGQPGNTIYF. The bases are TGCGCCAGCAGCTTGGAAGGACAGCCTGGAAACACCATATATTTT.